Listed below are T cell receptor beta chains from one sample, sequenced in a study of T cell repertoires in cytomegalovirus infection. One entry per CDR3 protein results from TCRdb running MiXCR on the reads. In the table there are 400,000 or so distinct CDR3 sequences, approximately 32% of which are singletons. Material for sequencing was PBMCs. These receptors were taken from a human donor in good health (CMV status not recorded). Some clones in this sample may be carry-over from other donors' samples. The CDR3 runs from the conserved cysteine through the conserved F or W. The D gene is left open where the match is weak. Size is omitted from some rows. Given values are once, few, many or a class for expanded clones.

>once|TRBD2|TRBV3-1|TRBJ2-7
CASSQGASGSYEQYF
TGTGCCAGCAGCCAAGGGGCTAGCGGATCCTACGAGCAGTACTTC
>many|-|TRBV7-2|TRBJ2-2
CASSFSAGELFF
TGTGCCAGCAGCTTCTCTGCCGGGGAGCTGTTTTTT
>-|-|TRBV7-6|TRBJ1-5
CASSDYDQPKHF
TGTGCAAGCAGTGATTACGATCAGCCCAAGCATTTT
>many|TRBD1|TRBV9|TRBJ2-3
CASSLQGIGTGVTDTQYF
TGTGCCAGCAGCCTTCAAGGAATCGGGACAGGGGTGACAGATACGCAGTATTTT
>-|-|TRBV11-2|TRBJ1-3
CASSRTLFSGNTIYF
TGTGCCAGCAGCCGGACATTATTCTCTGGAAACACCATATATTTT
>many|TRBD1|TRBV7-2|TRBJ1-6
CASSFATGGSPLHF
TGTGCCAGCAGCTTTGCGACAGGGGGTTCACCCCTCCACTTT
>few|-|TRBV7-8|TRBJ2-3
CASSLGAARDTQYF
TGTGCCAGCAGCTTAGGGGCAGCACGAGATACGCAGTATTTT
>few|TRBD1|TRBV27|TRBJ2-2
CASSSLTGARTGELFF
TGTGCCAGCAGTTCCCTGACAGGGGCGCGAACCGGGGAGCTGTTTTTT
>-|-|TRBV6-5|TRBJ2-7
CASRKPETYEQYF
TGTGCCAGCAGAAAGCCAGAAACCTACGAGCAGTACTTC
>many|TRBD1|TRBV6-5|TRBJ2-3
CASSPQQGFDTDTQYF
TGTGCCAGCAGTCCGCAACAGGGGTTTGACACAGATACGCAGTATTTT
>few|-|TRBV11-2|TRBJ2-7
CASSLERDGYYEQYF
TGTGCCAGCAGCTTAGAGCGGGACGGTTACTACGAGCAGTACTTC
>few|-|TRBV29-1|TRBJ2-7
CSVESRLGEQYF
TGCAGCGTTGAGTCGCGACTAGGGGAGCAGTACTTC
>few|TRBD1|TRBV28|TRBJ1-4
CASRLVGQGIANEKLFF
TGTGCCAGCAGATTAGTGGGACAGGGCATCGCTAATGAAAAACTGTTTTTT
>-|-|TRBV2|TRBJ1-1
CASRPDLNTEAFF
TGTGCCAGCAGGCCGGACCTGAACACTGAAGCTTTCTTT
>-|-|TRBV3-1|TRBJ1-1
CASSQHLEGGTEAFF
TGTGCCAGCAGCCAACACCTTGAAGGGGGCACTGAAGCTTTCTTT
>-|TRBD1|TRBV6-2/TRBV6-3|TRBJ1-1
CASRGQELEAFF
TGTGCCAGCAGGGGACAGGAACTTGAAGCTTTCTTT
>many|-|TRBV7-2|TRBJ1-2
CASSQSGGAVYGYTF
TGTGCCAGCAGCCAAAGTGGGGGGGCGGTCTATGGCTACACCTTC
>few|-|TRBV19|TRBJ1-6
CASSIARAANNSPLHF
TGTGCCAGTAGTATAGCCCGGGCAGCGAATAATTCACCCCTCCACTTT
>-|-|TRBV12-3/TRBV12-4|TRBJ1-4
CASTKGPIWNLGEKLFF
TGTGCCAGCACCAAGGGCCCAATATGGAACTTGGGTGAAAAACTGTTTTTT
>few|-|TRBV20-1|TRBJ1-5
CSGGNQPQHF
TGCAGTGGGGGGAATCAGCCCCAGCATTTT
>many|-|TRBV4-1|TRBJ1-4
CASSFGPFDEKLFF
TGCGCCAGCAGTTTCGGACCGTTCGACGAAAAACTGTTTTTT
>many|-|TRBV7-2|TRBJ1-1
CASSLAARYEAFF
TGTGCCAGCAGCTTAGCGGCCAGGTACGAAGCTTTCTTT
>few|TRBD1|TRBV6-8|TRBJ2-7
CASSYSGTGGDEQYF
TGTGCCAGCAGTTACTCCGGGACAGGGGGCGACGAGCAGTACTTC
>many|TRBD1|TRBV12-3/TRBV12-4|TRBJ1-4
CASSFGTGGEKLFF
TGTGCCAGCAGTTTTGGGACAGGGGGCGAAAAACTGTTTTTT
>few|TRBD1|TRBV20-1|TRBJ2-7
CSAWDSRSSYEQYF
TGCAGTGCCTGGGACAGCCGAAGCTCCTACGAGCAGTACTTC
>many|TRBD1|TRBV7-8|TRBJ2-1
CASSFGRGRSEQFF
TGTGCCAGCAGCTTTGGCAGGGGGCGGAGTGAGCAGTTCTTC
>-|-|TRBV5-4|TRBJ2-1
CASSPGGLSYNEQFF
TGTGCCAGCAGCCCCGGGGGGCTCTCCTACAATGAGCAGTTCTTC
>-|-|TRBV11-2|TRBJ2-2
CASSSRGGNTGELFF
TGTGCCAGCAGCTCCCGGGGAGGGAACACCGGGGAGCTGTTTTTT
>few|-|TRBV6-6|TRBJ1-4
CASKSDGRGEKLFF
TGTGCCAGCAAATCGGACGGGCGGGGTGAAAAACTGTTTTTT
>few|TRBD1|TRBV19|TRBJ1-2
CASRTGALDGYTF
TGTGCCAGCCGAACAGGGGCTTTGGATGGCTACACCTTC
>few|-|TRBV6-5|TRBJ1-5
CASSRHSNQPQHF
TGTGCCAGCAGTCGACACAGCAATCAGCCCCAGCATTTT
>few|-|TRBV18|TRBJ2-7
CASSPRQLYEQYF
TGTGCCAGCTCACCACGACAGCTCTACGAGCAGTACTTC
>-|-|TRBV28|TRBJ2-1
CASSMRNYNEEQFF
TGTGCCAGCAGTATGAGGAATTACAATGAAGAGCAGTTCTTC
>-|TRBD1|TRBV30|TRBJ1-5
CAPNGGQHSNQPQHF
TGTGCCCCCAACGGGGGACAGCATAGCAATCAGCCCCAGCATTTT
>many|-|TRBV7-8|TRBJ2-2
CASSLDKGRTGELFF
TGTGCCAGCAGCTTAGACAAGGGACGGACCGGGGAGCTGTTTTTT
>-|TRBD1|TRBV7-3|TRBJ2-5
CASSKGTALQETQYF
TGTGCCAGCAGCAAAGGGACAGCCCTACAAGAGACCCAGTACTTC